The 22 T cell receptor beta chains below all came from one sample that was sequenced in a study of blood T cells in healthy people across ages. The use of a sample-barcoded 5' primer and a J-beta primer mix characterized a second PCR of roughly 7 to 12 cycles. TCRdb re-analysed the 5' RACE reads in MiXCR, keeping a single row per CDR3 protein. The top ten clones hold approximately 40% of a sample with over 700,000 distinct CDR3 sequences, 53% of them seen once. Source material: blood. These receptors all come from an elderly man in good health.

This chain connects TRBV27 to TRBJ2-5; 10 bases agree with TRBD1. The J call may not be correct, given that the DNA end is closer to TRBJ2-7. There are 14 residues in the CDR3. Per the germline V gene, CDR1 is MNHEY and CDR2 is SMNVEV (reference sequence). The CDR3 reads CASRARTGGYEQYF. CDR3 DNA: TGTGCCAGCAGAGCACGGACAGGGGGGTACGAGCAGTACTTC.

The chain recombines TRBV4-2 with TRBJ2-1, with D perhaps matching TRBD2 (5 bases). From germline, CDR1 is LGHNA and CDR2 YNFKEQ. This CDR3 spans 15 amino acids. V dropped 0 bases and J dropped 5 bases, with 11 bases sitting between them. The CDR3 here is CASSQDRRDNNEQFF. CDR3 sequence (DNA): TGTGCCAGCAGCCAAGACCGACGGGATAACAATGAGCAGTTCTTC.

The rearrangement uses TRBV20-1 and TRBJ2-4; 10 bases are a match to TRBD2. The J segment lost 13 bases and the V segment lost 2 bases, leaving 11 bases of the junction unmatched. This CDR3 has 14 amino acids. CDR1 is DFQATT, CDR2 SNEGSKA, per germline (reference sequence). Written as DNA, the CDR3 is TGCAGTGCTAGAAGGCTAGCGGGAGTTAATGAGCAGTACTTC. Its translation: CSARRLAGVNEQYF.

This clonotype occurred once. The J gene is TRBJ2-1, the V gene TRBV5-1, with 10 bases identical to TRBD2. V was clipped by 3 bases and J by 5 bases; unmatched bases: 8. The CDR3 runs 16 residues. Germline CDR1 is SGHRS and CDR2 is YFSETQ. The CDR3 DNA follows: TGCGCCAGCAGCTGGAGGCTAGCGGGAGAGGACAATGAGCAGTTCTTC. Encoded protein: CASSWRLAGEDNEQFF.

This clonotype was detected once. CDR3 protein: CASSRHAVGYGYTF. In nucleotides, the CDR3 is TGTGCCAGCAGCCGACATGCGGTCGGCTATGGCTACACCTTC. This chain uses TRBV6-4 with TRBJ1-2, with D uncertain. This CDR3 has 14 amino acids. Per the germline V gene, CDR1 is MRHNA and CDR2 is SNTAGT. V was trimmed by 6 bases and J by 4 bases, leaving 15 bases between them.

The rearrangement joins TRBV29-1 to TRBJ1-2, with D possibly matching TRBD1 (6 bases). CDR3 length: 13 residues. Per the germline V gene, CDR1 is SQVTM and CDR2 is ANQGSEA. Trimming shortened V by 1 base and J by 7 bases, and 13 bases separated the two germline ends. DNA of the CDR3: TGCAGCGTTGAAGTTGGCAGGGGTGGTGGCTACACCTTC. This codes for CSVEVGRGGGYTF.

This rearrangement joins TRBV11-2 to TRBJ2-7; D call uncertain. Germline V gene lookup returns CDR1 SGHAT and CDR2 FQNNGV. This CDR3 contains 13 residues. V dropped 2 bases and J dropped 11 bases, with 16 bases sitting between them. CDR3 nucleotide sequence: TGTGCCAGCAGCTTAAGTGACACCACGGTAAAGTACTTC. Its protein is CASSLSDTTVKYF.

The chain is built from TRBV20-1 and TRBJ2-5, with a tentative D call TRBD2 (5 bases). In germline, CDR1 is DFQATT, CDR2 SNEGSKA (reference sequence). V was pared by 5 bases and J by 11 bases, with 27 bases between. There are 15 residues in the CDR3. The CDR3 nucleotides read TGCAGTGCTTCGAAGGCGGGTGTAACCTACAAGGAGCAGTACTTC. Translation: CSASKAGVTYKEQYF.

The rearrangement links TRBV3-1 to TRBJ2-5; D unresolved. Germline lookup yields CDR1 LGHDT and CDR2 YNNKEL (reference sequence). V lost 11 bases and J 2 bases, leaving 18 bases between the germline ends. This CDR3 spans 14 amino acids. The CDR3 loop reads CASGSGRFQETQYF. The CDR3 DNA is TGTGCCTCGGGCTCCGGACGGTTTCAAGAGACCCAGTACTTC.

This clonotype has just a few counts. V and J are TRBV12-3 or TRBV12-4 and TRBJ2-5; 13 bases map to TRBD2. The DNA end is a closer match to TRBJ2-7, so the J assignment may be wrong. The CDR3 has 15 residues. The CDR3 region is CASSRTSGSLGEQYF. The CDR3 nucleotides are TGTGCCAGCAGCAGGACTAGCGGGAGTCTCGGCGAGCAGTACTTC.

V usage is TRBV5-1 and J usage is TRBJ2-5; the D is unclear. The V and J ends lost 1 base and 5 bases respectively, with 6 bases between them. CDR3 length: 12 residues. CDR1 is SGHRS, CDR2 YFSETQ, per germline. In DNA form, the CDR3 reads TGCGCCAGCAGCTTGCCGATGGAGACCCAGTACTTC. It is translated as CASSLPMETQYF.

This clonotype was picked up a small number of times. The CDR3 loop is CASRAVHGQGVNMASQEQFF. CDR3 nucleotides: TGTGCCAGCAGGGCCGTCCACGGGCAGGGGGTCAACATGGCCTCACAGGAGCAGTTCTTC. The chain has TRBV5-6 and TRBJ2-1, with 7 bases that match TRBD1. The ends lost 5 bases at V and 10 bases at J; junction bases unmatched: 30. The CDR3 spans 20 residues. Germline CDR1 SGHDT, CDR2 YYEEEE.

This chain joins TRBV29-1 and TRBJ2-1, with D tentatively TRBD1 (8 bases). Trimming took off 6 bases at V and 8 bases at J, with 23 bases between the two ends. The CDR3 contains 15 residues. CDR1 SQVTM and CDR2 ANQGSEA come from the germline V gene. The DNA for the CDR3 is TGCAGCGTAAACCGAGGACAGGGAGGGACGTATGAGCAGTTCTTC. Translated: CSVNRGQGGTYEQFF.

This clonotype appeared a few times. The CDR3 spells CASSLGEPPYEQYF. CDR3 DNA sequence: TGTGCCAGCAGCTTAGGGGAACCACCTTACGAGCAGTACTTC. The rearrangement links TRBV7-2 to TRBJ2-7, with no clear D. The length of the CDR3 is 14 residues. Trimming took off 1 base at V and 4 bases at J, with 11 bases between the two ends. Germline lookup yields CDR1 SGHTA and CDR2 FQGNSA.

The genes are TRBV29-1 and TRBJ2-7; D tentatively reads TRBD1 or TRBD2 (6 bases each). The J call may not be correct, given that the DNA end is closer to TRBJ2-5. CDR1 is SQVTM and CDR2 is ANQGSEA in the germline V gene. The CDR3 has 12 residues. Written as DNA, the CDR3 is TGCAGCGGTGTCCTTAGGGGGGTGACCCAGTACTTC. Protein: CSGVLRGVTQYF.

The chain joins TRBV5-1 to TRBJ2-1, with 8 bases matching TRBD1. The CDR3 is 13 amino acids. The ends lost 4 bases at V and 15 bases at J; junction bases unmatched: 12. From germline, CDR1 is SGHRS and CDR2 YFSETQ. This CDR3 is CASSGGQGRTVFF. Here the CDR3 DNA reads TGCGCCAGCAGCGGAGGACAGGGAAGGACGGTGTTCTTC.

The chain links TRBV20-1 to TRBJ2-5; TRBD2 matches 10 bases. The J call may be in error: the DNA end matches TRBJ2-7 better. Germline V lookup: CDR1 DFQATT, CDR2 SNEGSKA (reference sequence). The CDR3 has 13 residues. This CDR3 reads CSGIAGGQYEQYF. CDR3 DNA: TGCAGTGGTATAGCGGGAGGTCAGTACGAGCAGTACTTC.

Only a few counts were recorded for this clonotype. The chain couples TRBV29-1 to TRBJ2-7, with a weak D call TRBD2 (6 bases). The CDR3 is made up of 13 amino acids. Germline values: CDR1 SQVTM, CDR2 ANQGSEA. The V and J ends lost 7 bases and 3 bases respectively, with 16 bases between them. CDR3 sequence reads: CSGRERWGYEQYF. Here the CDR3 DNA reads TGCAGCGGCCGGGAGAGGTGGGGCTACGAGCAGTACTTC.

This sequence joins TRBV4-1 and TRBJ2-1; 7 nucleotides agree with TRBD2. V trimming: 2 bases; J trimming: 2 bases; junction bases outside the gene matches: 6. CDR3 length: 16 amino acids. Looked up from germline, CDR1 is MGHRA and CDR2 is YSYEKL. Written as DNA, the CDR3 is TGCGCCAGCAGCCAAACTTCTAGCGGCGCCTACAATGAGCAGTTCTTC. As protein: CASSQTSSGAYNEQFF.

The chain is built from TRBV18 and TRBJ1-1, with D possibly matching TRBD1 (5 bases). This CDR3 is 14 amino acids long. Germline CDR1 and CDR2: KGHSH and LQKENI. V was trimmed by 3 bases and J by 1 base, leaving 9 bases between them. Here the CDR3 reads CASSPRDRNTEAFF. In DNA form, the CDR3 reads TGTGCCAGCTCACCTCGAGACAGGAACACTGAAGCTTTCTTT.

This chain joins TRBV3-1 and TRBJ2-7; D is unclear. Trimming stripped 1 base from V and 4 bases from J, with 8 bases between. Germline V CDR1 and CDR2: LGHDT, YNNKEL (reference sequence). This CDR3 spans 13 amino acids. CDR3 bases: TGTGCCAGCAGCCAAGTTGCCAGGTACGAGCAGTACTTC. Its translation is CASSQVARYEQYF.

The V call is TRBV5-1, the J call TRBJ2-1; 8 nucleotides agree with TRBD2. This CDR3 spans 14 amino acids. CDR1 SGHRS and CDR2 YFSETQ come from the germline V gene. Unmatched junction bases numbered 5, after V lost 0 bases and J lost 9 bases. This CDR3 is CASSLDSGIGEQFF. In DNA form, the CDR3 reads TGCGCCAGCAGCTTGGATAGCGGGATAGGTGAGCAGTTCTTC. Based on the CDR3 plus reference TRBV5-1 and TRBJ2-1, the full variable domain is KAGVTQTPRYLIKTRGQQVTLSCSPISGHRSVSWYQQTPGQGLQFLFEYFSETQRNKGNFPGRFSGRQFSNSRSEMNVSTLELGDSALYLCASSLDSGIGEQFFGPGTRLTVL.